This is a list of T cell receptor beta chains from one sample in a study of cytomegalovirus exposure and HLA in healthy donors. The method was immunoSEQ multiplex PCR; TCRdb's version includes in-frame clones alone and lacks a portion of them. Here the sample spans about 72,000 clones, approximately 80% being singletons. Sequencing input: PBMCs. Receptors originate from a human donor in good health. The CDR3 runs from the conserved cysteine through the conserved F or W. A D gene is named only where the DNA matches it firmly. Clone size, where shown, is once, few, many, or a class for clones that have expanded.

TRBV2	.	TRBJ2-5	.	CASIKAGLSQETQYF	TGTGCCAGCATTAAGGCTGGGCTGTCCCAAGAGACCCAGTACTTC
TRBV5-1	.	TRBJ2-7	.	CASSQALLNYEQYF	TGCGCCAGCAGCCAAGCCTTACTCAACTACGAGCAGTACTTC
TRBV28	TRBD2	TRBJ2-1	once	CASSLTSGGSYNEQFF	TGTGCCAGCAGTCTCACTAGCGGGGGCTCCTACAATGAGCAGTTCTTC
TRBV11-2	.	TRBJ2-1	.	CASSLDRGSYNEQFF	TGTGCCAGCAGCTTAGACAGGGGTTCCTACAATGAGCAGTTCTTC
TRBV20-1	.	TRBJ1-1	.	CSVPRNTEAFF	TGCAGTGTACCCAGGAACACTGAAGCTTTCTTT
TRBV6-4	.	TRBJ1-1	.	CASSPGAPGMNTEAFF	TGTGCCAGCAGTCCAGGGGCCCCCGGGATGAACACTGAAGCTTTCTTT
TRBV6-5	TRBD1	TRBJ2-5	.	CASSGGQGWQETQYF	TGTGCCAGCAGTGGCGGACAGGGGTGGCAAGAGACCCAGTACTTC
TRBV19	TRBD1	TRBJ2-7	.	CASSIDLTGGRIEQYF	TGTGCCAGTAGTATAGATTTAACAGGGGGCAGAATCGAGCAGTACTTC
TRBV7-9	.	TRBJ1-2	.	CASSLPVTNYGYTF	TGTGCCAGCAGCTTACCGGTTACTAACTATGGCTACACCTTC
TRBV9	.	TRBJ1-2	.	CASSVLGGPTANYGYPF	TGTGCCAGCAGCGTCCTCGGGGGACCCACCGCTAACTATGGCTACCCCTTC
TRBV18	.	TRBJ2-7	.	CASSPGAGVHEQYF	TGTGCCAGCTCACCTGGGGCAGGGGTCCACGAGCAGTACTTC
TRBV5-5	TRBD1	TRBJ1-5	.	CASSLGDRYQPQHF	TGTGCCAGCAGCTTGGGGGACAGATACCAGCCCCAGCATTTT
TRBV11-2	.	TRBJ2-2	few	CASSLAGTNTGELFF	TGTGCCAGCAGCTTAGCAGGGACGAACACCGGGGAGCTGTTTTTT
TRBV11-1	.	TRBJ2-5	.	CASSYPGGETQYF	TGTGCCAGCAGCTACCCAGGGGGGGAGACCCAGTACTTC
TRBV18	TRBD1	TRBJ1-1	.	CASSPLDRGDTEAFF	TGTGCCAGCTCACCACTCGACAGGGGGGACACTGAAGCTTTCTTT
TRBV9	TRBD1	TRBJ1-2	.	CASSSPDRGRGYTF	TGTGCCAGCAGCTCCCCGGACAGGGGGCGTGGCTACACCTTC
TRBV7-3	.	TRBJ2-6	.	CASSLTVNSGANVLTF	TGTGCCAGCAGCCTTACGGTTAACTCTGGGGCCAACGTCCTGACTTTC
TRBV7-2	.	TRBJ2-5	.	CASSLETVLVTQYF	TGTGCCAGCAGCTTAGAGACAGTCCTTGTGACCCAGTACTTC
TRBV7-2	TRBD2	TRBJ2-7	.	CASIHPGLAGAYEQYF	TGTGCCAGCATCCATCCGGGACTAGCGGGGGCCTACGAGCAGTACTTC
TRBV6-1	.	TRBJ1-2	.	CASSEAGEGYGYTF	TGTGCCAGCAGTGAAGCAGGGGAAGGCTATGGCTACACCTTC
TRBV4-3	TRBD1	TRBJ2-2	.	CASSQVRGTGELFF	TGCGCCAGCAGCCAGGTCAGGGGGACCGGGGAGCTGTTTTTT
TRBV18	TRBD2	TRBJ2-2	once	CASSPRGLAGASNTGELFF	TGTGCCAGCTCACCACGTGGACTAGCGGGGGCCTCGAACACCGGGGAGCTGTTTTTT